Shown below are 13 T cell receptor beta chains from a single sample sequenced in a study of a mutant IDH1 vaccine in newly diagnosed glioma. Using immunoSEQ multiplex PCR, the repertoire was profiled, and TCRdb retains in-frame clones only, with some absent. The sample records tens of thousands of clones, around 86% being singletons. Indicated time point: baseline, week 1 (first vaccination visit). The treatment here: pre-vaccination baseline after standard-of-care therapy. Sequencing used PBMCs, obtained from a glioma patient treated with radiotherapy, temozolomide or both. The receptors stem from a man between 35 and 55 years old with glioma.

The rearrangement joins TRBV12-5 to TRBJ2-5; 7 nucleotides agree with TRBD1. There are 13 residues in the CDR3. CDR1 and CDR2 (germline): LGHNT, FRNRAP. V gave up 1 base and J gave up 4 bases; unmatched junction bases: 0. The CDR3 DNA follows: TGTGCTAGTGGTTTGGGACAGGGAGAGACCCAGTACTTC. As protein: CASGLGQGETQYF.

The V call is TRBV7-9, the J call TRBJ2-1; 11 positions agree with TRBD2. The CDR3 consists of 16 residues. V was pared by 5 bases and J by 0 bases, with 3 bases of the junction left unmatched. Germline values: CDR1 SEHNR, CDR2 FQNEAQ (reference sequence). The DNA of the CDR3 is TGTGCCAGCAGCCTGGGACTAGCGGACTCCTACAATGAGCAGTTCTTC. Amino acids: CASSLGLADSYNEQFF.

Comment on this clone: At one boundary the junction diverges from the germline segment, which might be a read error. This chain connects TRBV5-5 to TRBJ2-5; TRBD2 matches 7 bases. Germline CDR1 is SGHKS and CDR2 is YYEKEE (reference sequence). CDR3 size: 16 residues. The CDR3 DNA follows: TGTGCCAGCAGCCGCAGCGGGGCCCCCAACCAGGAGACCCAGTACTTC. Its protein product is CASSRSGAPNQETQYF.

V gene TRBV5-1 combines with J gene TRBJ1-3; D not certain. The CDR3 is 17 residues long. V was cut by 5 bases and J by 0 bases, with 18 bases left in between. Germline V gives CDR1 SGHRS, CDR2 YFSETQ. The CDR3 is CASSLGLAAVSGNTIYF. The CDR3, as DNA: TGCGCCAGCAGTCTCGGACTGGCTGCGGTCTCTGGAAACACCATATATTTT.

The rearrangement links TRBV7-8 to TRBJ2-7; 8 bases match TRBD1. The V gene's germline CDR1 is SGHVS and CDR2 FQNEAQ. V dropped 2 bases and J dropped 5; count of bases not matched to a gene: 2. This CDR3 has 13 amino acids. The CDR3 protein is CASSLNRGNEQYF. The CDR3 DNA reads as TGTGCCAGCAGCTTAAACAGGGGGAACGAGCAGTACTTC.

The gene calls are TRBV2 and TRBJ2-1; unclear D gene. The CDR3 contains 15 residues. Trimming shortened V by 1 base and J by 0 bases, and 7 bases separated the two germline ends. CDR1 and CDR2 from the germline V gene are SNHLY and FYNNEI. Here the CDR3 reads CASSEGQSSYNEQFF. CDR3 sequence (DNA): TGTGCCAGCAGTGAAGGCCAAAGCTCCTACAATGAGCAGTTCTTC.

This clone was counted only a few times. The rearrangement uses TRBV7-9 and TRBJ2-1; 7 bases fit TRBD1. Germline CDR1 and CDR2: SEHNR and FQNEAQ (reference sequence). Trimming took 7 bases from V and 0 from J; bases not matched to a gene: 9. The CDR3 runs to 16 residues. CDR3 region: CASILPGQSSYNEQFF. The CDR3 DNA reads as TGTGCCAGCATTCTGCCGGGACAGAGCTCCTACAATGAGCAGTTCTTC.

A remark on this clone: This likely comes from a read error, as the CDR3 has no conserved phenylalanine or tryptophan at its end. It is unclear where the CDR3 begins or ends on the DNA, so no DNA is shown, and the CDR3 is as TCRdb lists it. This sequence joins TRBV6-5 and TRBJ2-4; the DNA was not used to check the table's D call, TRBD2. The CDR3 spans 11 residues, counting both ends. Germline V CDR1 and CDR2: MNHEY, SVGAGI. CDR3 sequence: CARATVRRVSV.

The chain couples TRBV5-4 to TRBJ1-2, with D maybe TRBD1 (6 bases). The V end was cut by 4 bases, the J end by 4 bases, with 11 bases between. The CDR3 runs to 13 residues. Germline V lookup: CDR1 SGHNT, CDR2 YYREEE (reference sequence). The CDR3 sequence is CASSPTGPYGYTF. CDR3 DNA: TGTGCCAGCAGCCCTACAGGGCCCTATGGCTACACCTTC.

V is TRBV5-1 and J is TRBJ2-7; D call uncertain. This CDR3 region has 14 residues. Per the germline V gene, CDR1 is SGHRS and CDR2 is YFSETQ. V lost 0 bases and J lost 0, with 7 bases in between. The CDR3 DNA follows: TGCGCCAGCAGCTTGGAGGTCAGCTCCTACGAGCAGTACTTC. As protein: CASSLEVSSYEQYF.

This chain connects TRBV9 to TRBJ1-4, with D tentatively TRBD1 (6 bases). Germline assignment: CDR1 SGDLS and CDR2 YYNGEE. This CDR3 spans 14 amino acids. Trimming removed 3 bases at V and 8 bases at J, with 14 bases between. This CDR3 is CASSAKGGGEKLFF. The CDR3 DNA reads TGTGCCAGCAGCGCGAAGGGGGGAGGGGAAAAACTGTTTTTT.

The chain links TRBV4-3 to TRBJ2-1; D unresolved. This CDR3 contains 13 residues. Germline CDR1 is LGHNA and CDR2 is YSLEER. The V gene lost 1 base and the J gene lost 2 bases, with 3 bases spanning the gap. The CDR3: CASSQATYNEQFF. The CDR3 nucleotides read TGCGCCAGCAGCCAAGCAACCTACAATGAGCAGTTCTTC.

Regarding this clone: Distinct nucleotide sequences in the sample also encode this CDR3. The chain uses TRBV6-6 and TRBJ2-1, with 10 bases identical to TRBD2. The CDR3 is made up of 14 amino acids. Looked up from germline, CDR1 is MNHNY and CDR2 is SVGAGI (reference sequence). Losses at the gene ends were 5 bases for V and 2 bases for J; bases not matched to a gene: 0. For the CDR3, the DNA is TGTGCCAGCAGTAGCGGGAGGGCCTACAATGAGCAGTTCTTC. It yields the protein CASSSGRAYNEQFF.